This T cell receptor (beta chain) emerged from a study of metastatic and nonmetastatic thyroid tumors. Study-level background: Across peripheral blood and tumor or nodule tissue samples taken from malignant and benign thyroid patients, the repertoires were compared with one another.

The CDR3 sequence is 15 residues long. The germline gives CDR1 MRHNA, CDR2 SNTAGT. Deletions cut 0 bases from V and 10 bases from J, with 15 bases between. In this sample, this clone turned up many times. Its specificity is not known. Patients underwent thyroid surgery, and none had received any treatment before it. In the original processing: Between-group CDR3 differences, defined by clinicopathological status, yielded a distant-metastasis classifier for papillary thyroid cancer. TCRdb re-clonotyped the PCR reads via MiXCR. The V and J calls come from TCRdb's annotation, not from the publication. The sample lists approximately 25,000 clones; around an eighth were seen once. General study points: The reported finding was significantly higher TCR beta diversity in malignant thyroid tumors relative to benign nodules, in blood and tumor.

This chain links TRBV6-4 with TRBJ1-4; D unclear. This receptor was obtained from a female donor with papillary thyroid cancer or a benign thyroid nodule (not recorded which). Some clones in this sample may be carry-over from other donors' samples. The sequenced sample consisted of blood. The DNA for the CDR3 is TGTGCCAGCAGTGACTCGTTGCGACGGCCCGGAAAACTGTTTTTT. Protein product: CASSDSLRRPGKLFF.